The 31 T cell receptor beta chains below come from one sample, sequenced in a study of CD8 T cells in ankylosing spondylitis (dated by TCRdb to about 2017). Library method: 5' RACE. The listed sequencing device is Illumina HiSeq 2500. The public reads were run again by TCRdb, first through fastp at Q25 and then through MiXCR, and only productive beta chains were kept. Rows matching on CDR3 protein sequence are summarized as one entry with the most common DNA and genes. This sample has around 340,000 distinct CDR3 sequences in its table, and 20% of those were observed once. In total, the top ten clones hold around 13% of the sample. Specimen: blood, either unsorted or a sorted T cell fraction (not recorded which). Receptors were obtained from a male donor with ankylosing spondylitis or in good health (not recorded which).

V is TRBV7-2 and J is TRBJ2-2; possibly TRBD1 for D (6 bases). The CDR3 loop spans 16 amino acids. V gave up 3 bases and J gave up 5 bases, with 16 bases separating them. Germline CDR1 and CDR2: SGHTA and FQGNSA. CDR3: CASSFVPGAGTGELFF. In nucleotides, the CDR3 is TGTGCCAGCAGCTTCGTCCCAGGGGCAGGGACCGGGGAGCTGTTTTTT.

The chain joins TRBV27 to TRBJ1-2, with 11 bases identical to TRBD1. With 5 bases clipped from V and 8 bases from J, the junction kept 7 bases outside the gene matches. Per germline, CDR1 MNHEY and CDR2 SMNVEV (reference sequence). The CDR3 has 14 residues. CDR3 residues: CASSRTGGFAGYTF. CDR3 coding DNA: TGTGCCAGCAGTAGGACAGGGGGCTTCGCGGGCTACACCTTC.

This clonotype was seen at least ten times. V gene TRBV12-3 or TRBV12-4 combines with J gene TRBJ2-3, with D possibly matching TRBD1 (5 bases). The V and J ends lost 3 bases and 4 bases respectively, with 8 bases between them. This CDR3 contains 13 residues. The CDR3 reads CASSFDSPDTQYF. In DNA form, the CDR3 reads TGTGCCAGCAGTTTCGACAGCCCAGATACGCAGTATTTT.

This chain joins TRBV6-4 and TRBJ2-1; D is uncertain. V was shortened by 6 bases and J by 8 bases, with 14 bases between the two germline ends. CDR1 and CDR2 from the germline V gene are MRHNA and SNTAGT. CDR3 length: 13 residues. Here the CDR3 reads CASSDKPSDEQFF. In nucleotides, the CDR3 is TGTGCCAGCAGCGACAAGCCGTCCGATGAGCAGTTCTTC.

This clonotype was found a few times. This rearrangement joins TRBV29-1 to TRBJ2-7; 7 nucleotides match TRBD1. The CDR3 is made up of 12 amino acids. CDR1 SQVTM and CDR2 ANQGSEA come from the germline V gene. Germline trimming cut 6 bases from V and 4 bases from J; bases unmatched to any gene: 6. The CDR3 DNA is TGCAGCGTATCCGGGACAGCATACGAGCAGTACTTC. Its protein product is CSVSGTAYEQYF.

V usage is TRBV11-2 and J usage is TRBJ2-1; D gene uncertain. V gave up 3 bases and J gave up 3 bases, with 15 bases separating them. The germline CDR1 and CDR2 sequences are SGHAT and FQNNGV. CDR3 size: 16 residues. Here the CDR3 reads CASSFSRSMVYNEQFF. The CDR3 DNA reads TGTGCCAGCAGCTTCTCGAGGAGTATGGTCTACAATGAGCAGTTCTTC. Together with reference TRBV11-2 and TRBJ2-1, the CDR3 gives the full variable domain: EAGVAQSPRYKIIEKRQSVAFWCNPISGHATLYWYQQILGQGPKLLIQFQNNGVVDDSQLPKDRFSAERLKGVDSTLKIQPAKLEDSAVYLCASSFSRSMVYNEQFFGPGTRLTVL.

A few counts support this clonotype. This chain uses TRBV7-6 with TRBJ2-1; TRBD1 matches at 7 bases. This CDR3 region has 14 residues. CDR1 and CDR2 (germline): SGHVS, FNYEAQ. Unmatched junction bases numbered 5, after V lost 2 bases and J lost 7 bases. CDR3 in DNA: TGTGCCAGCAGCTTAACAGGGGCGCATAATGAGCAGTTCTTC. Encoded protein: CASSLTGAHNEQFF.

DNA for the CDR3: TGCGCCAGCACCCCCCGGGGGGAGAACACCGGGGAGCTGTTTTTT. It specifies CASTPRGENTGELFF. The genes are TRBV10-2 and TRBJ2-2; TRBD2 matches at 7 bases. Trimming took 7 bases from V and 1 from J; bases not matched to a gene: 6. Germline V gives CDR1 WSHSY, CDR2 SAAADI. The CDR3 loop spans 15 amino acids.

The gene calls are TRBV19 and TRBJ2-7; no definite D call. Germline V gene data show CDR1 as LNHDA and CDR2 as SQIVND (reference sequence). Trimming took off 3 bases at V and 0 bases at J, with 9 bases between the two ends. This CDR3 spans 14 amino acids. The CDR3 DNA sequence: TGTGCCAGTAGTATGGTGGTTAACTCCTACGAGCAGTACTTC. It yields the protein CASSMVVNSYEQYF.

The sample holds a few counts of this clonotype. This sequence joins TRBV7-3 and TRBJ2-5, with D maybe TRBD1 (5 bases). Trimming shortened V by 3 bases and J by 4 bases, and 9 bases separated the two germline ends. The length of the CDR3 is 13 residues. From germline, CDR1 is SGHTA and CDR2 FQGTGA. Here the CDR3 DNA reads TGTGCCAGCAGCTTGTGGGGCCGAGAGACCCAGTACTTC. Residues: CASSLWGRETQYF.

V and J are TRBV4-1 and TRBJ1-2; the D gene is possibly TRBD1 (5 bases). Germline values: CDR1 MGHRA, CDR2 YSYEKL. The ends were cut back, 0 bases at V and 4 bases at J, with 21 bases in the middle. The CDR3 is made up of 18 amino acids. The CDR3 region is CASSQEGFGRGVIYGYTF. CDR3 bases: TGCGCCAGCAGCCAAGAAGGTTTCGGGCGGGGGGTGATCTATGGCTACACCTTC.

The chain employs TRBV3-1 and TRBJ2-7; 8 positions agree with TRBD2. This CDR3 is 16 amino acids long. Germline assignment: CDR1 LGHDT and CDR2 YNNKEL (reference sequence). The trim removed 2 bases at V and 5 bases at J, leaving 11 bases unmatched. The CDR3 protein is CASSQLRGGGWNEQYF. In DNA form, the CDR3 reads TGTGCCAGCAGCCAACTACGGGGGGGCGGTTGGAACGAGCAGTACTTC.

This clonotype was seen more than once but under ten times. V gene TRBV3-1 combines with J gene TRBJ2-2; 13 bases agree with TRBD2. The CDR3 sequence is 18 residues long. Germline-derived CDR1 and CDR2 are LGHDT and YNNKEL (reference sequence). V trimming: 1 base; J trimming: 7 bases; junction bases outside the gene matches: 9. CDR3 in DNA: TGTGCCAGCAGCCAAGTTCCGGGACTAGCGGGACTAGGCGGGGAGCTGTTTTTT. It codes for CASSQVPGLAGLGGELFF.

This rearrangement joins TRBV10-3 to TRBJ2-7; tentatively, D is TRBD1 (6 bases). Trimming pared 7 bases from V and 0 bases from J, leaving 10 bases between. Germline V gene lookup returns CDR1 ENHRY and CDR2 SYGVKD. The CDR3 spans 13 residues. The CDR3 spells CAITGTISYEQYF. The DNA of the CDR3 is TGTGCCATCACCGGGACAATCTCCTACGAGCAGTACTTC.

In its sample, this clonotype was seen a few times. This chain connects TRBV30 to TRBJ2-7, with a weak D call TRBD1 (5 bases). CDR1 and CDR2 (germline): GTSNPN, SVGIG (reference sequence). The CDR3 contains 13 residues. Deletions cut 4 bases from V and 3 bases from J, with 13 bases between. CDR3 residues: CAWIKGQGYEQYF. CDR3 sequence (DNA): TGTGCCTGGATCAAGGGGCAGGGCTACGAGCAGTACTTC.

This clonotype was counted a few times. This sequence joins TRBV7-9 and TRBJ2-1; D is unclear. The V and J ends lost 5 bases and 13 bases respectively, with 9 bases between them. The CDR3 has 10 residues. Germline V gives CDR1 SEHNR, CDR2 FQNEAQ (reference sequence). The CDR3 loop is CASSAGVQFF. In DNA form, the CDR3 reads TGTGCCAGCAGCGCCGGTGTTCAGTTCTTC.

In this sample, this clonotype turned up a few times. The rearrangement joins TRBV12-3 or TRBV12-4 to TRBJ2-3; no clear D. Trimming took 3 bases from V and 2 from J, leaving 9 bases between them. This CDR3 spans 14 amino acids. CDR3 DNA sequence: TGTGCCAGCAGTTTCCCCCAAGACACAGATACGCAGTATTTT. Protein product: CASSFPQDTDTQYF.

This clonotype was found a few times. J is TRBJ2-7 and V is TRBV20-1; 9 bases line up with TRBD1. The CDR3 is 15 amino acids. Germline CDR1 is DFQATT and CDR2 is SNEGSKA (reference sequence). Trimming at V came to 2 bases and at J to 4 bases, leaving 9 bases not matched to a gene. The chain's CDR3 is CSARKQGQGSYEQYF. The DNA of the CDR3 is TGCAGTGCTAGAAAACAGGGACAGGGAAGTTACGAGCAGTACTTC.

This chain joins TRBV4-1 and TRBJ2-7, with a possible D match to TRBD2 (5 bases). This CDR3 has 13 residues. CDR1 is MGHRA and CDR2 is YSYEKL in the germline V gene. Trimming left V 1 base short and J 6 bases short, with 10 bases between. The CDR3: CASSQVSGSEQYF. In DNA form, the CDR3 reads TGCGCCAGCAGCCAAGTTAGTGGGAGCGAGCAGTACTTC.

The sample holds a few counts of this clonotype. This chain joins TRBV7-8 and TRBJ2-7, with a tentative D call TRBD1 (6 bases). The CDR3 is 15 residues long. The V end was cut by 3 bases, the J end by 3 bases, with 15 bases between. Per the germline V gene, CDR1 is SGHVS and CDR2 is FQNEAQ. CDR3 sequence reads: CASSFGQGLIYEQYF. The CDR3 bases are TGTGCCAGCAGCTTCGGCCAGGGGCTTATCTACGAGCAGTACTTC.

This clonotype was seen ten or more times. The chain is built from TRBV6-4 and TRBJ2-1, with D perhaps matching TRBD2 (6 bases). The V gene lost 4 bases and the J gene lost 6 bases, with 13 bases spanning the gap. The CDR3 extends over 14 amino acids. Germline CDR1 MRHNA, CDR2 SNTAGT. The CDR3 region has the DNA TGTGCCAGCAGTGTAGGCCAGGGAGGCAATGAGCAGTTCTTC. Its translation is CASSVGQGGNEQFF.

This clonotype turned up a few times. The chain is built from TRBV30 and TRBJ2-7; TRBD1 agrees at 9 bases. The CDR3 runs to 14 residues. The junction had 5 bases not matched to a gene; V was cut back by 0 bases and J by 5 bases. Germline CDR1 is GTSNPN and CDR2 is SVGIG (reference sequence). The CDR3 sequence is CAWSVTGGTDEQYF. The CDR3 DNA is TGTGCCTGGAGTGTGACAGGGGGGACGGACGAGCAGTACTTC.

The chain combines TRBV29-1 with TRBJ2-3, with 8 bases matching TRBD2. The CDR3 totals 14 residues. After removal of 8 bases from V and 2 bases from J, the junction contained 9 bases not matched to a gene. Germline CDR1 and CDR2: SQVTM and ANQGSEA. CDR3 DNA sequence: TGCAGCACTGGGGGACTAGACTACACAGATACGCAGTATTTT. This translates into CSTGGLDYTDTQYF.

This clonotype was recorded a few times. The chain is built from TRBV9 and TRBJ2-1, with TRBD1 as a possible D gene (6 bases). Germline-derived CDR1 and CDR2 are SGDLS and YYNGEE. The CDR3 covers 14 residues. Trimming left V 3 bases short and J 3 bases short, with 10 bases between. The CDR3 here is CASSAGQIYNEQFF. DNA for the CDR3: TGTGCCAGCAGCGCCGGACAGATCTACAATGAGCAGTTCTTC.

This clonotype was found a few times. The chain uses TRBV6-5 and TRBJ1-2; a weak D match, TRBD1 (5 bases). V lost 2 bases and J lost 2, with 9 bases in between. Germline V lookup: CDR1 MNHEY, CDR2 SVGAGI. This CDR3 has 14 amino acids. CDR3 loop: CASSYQEGNYGYTF. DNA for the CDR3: TGTGCCAGCAGTTACCAAGAGGGGAACTATGGCTACACCTTC.

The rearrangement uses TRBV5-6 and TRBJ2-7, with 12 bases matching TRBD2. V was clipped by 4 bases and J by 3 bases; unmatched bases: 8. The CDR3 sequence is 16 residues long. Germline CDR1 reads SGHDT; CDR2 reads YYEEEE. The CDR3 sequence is CASSGRTSGNFYEQYF. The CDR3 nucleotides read TGTGCCAGCAGCGGAAGGACTAGCGGGAATTTCTACGAGCAGTACTTC.

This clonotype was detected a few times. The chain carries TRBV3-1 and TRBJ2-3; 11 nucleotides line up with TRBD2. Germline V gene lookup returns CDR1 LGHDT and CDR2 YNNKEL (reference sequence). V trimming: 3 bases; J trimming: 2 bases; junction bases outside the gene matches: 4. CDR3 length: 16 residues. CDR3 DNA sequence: TGTGCCAGCAGCCACCCGGGACTAGCGGCCACAGATACGCAGTATTTT. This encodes CASSHPGLAATDTQYF.

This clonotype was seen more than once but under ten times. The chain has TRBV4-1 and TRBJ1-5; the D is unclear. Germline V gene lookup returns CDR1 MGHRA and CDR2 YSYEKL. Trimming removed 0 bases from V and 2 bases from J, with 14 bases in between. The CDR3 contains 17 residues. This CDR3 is CASSQEGPTYRNQPQHF. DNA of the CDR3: TGCGCCAGCAGCCAAGAGGGCCCCACATACCGCAATCAGCCCCAGCATTTT.

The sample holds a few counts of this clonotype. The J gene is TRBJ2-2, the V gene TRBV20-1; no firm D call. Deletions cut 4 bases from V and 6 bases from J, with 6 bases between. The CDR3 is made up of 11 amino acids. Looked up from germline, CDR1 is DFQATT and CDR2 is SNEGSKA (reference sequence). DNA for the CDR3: TGCAGTGCTACGAGATCCGGGGAGCTGTTTTTT. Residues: CSATRSGELFF.

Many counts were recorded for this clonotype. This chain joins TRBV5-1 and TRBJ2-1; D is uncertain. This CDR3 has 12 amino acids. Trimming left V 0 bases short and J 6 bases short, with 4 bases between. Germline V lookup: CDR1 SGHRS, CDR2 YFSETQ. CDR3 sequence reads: CASSLDPNEQFF. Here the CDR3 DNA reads TGCGCCAGCAGCTTGGATCCCAATGAGCAGTTCTTC.

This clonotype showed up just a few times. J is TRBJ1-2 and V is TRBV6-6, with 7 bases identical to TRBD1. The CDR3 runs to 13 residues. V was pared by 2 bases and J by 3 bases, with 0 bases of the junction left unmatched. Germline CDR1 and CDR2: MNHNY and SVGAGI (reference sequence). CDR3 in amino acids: CASSYDRDYGYTF. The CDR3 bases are TGTGCCAGCAGTTACGACAGGGACTATGGCTACACCTTC.